A single sample gave rise to the 25 T cell receptor beta chains below, sequenced in a study of T cells expressing NK-cell markers. TCRdb reanalyzed the 5' RACE reads and collapses them to one entry per CDR3 protein, without DNA. The table for this sample gives about 160,000 distinct CDR3 sequences. The sequencing sample was made of blood T cells: a sorted CD56 or NKG2C T cell subset, CD4+ or CD8+ T cells, or bulk PBMC T cells (not recorded which). These receptors were obtained from a man aged 18-75 years in good health.

The chain's CDR3 is CASSISGTGAYEQYF. This rearrangement joins TRBV13 to TRBJ2-7; TCRdb picks TRBD1, but there is no DNA to check that call. The CDR3 totals 15 residues. CDR1 PRHDT and CDR2 FYEKMQ come from the germline V gene (reference sequence).

The V call is TRBV7-9, the J call TRBJ2-3; TCRdb indicates TRBD1, and absent DNA this call remains unverified. The CDR3 runs 17 residues. Germline assignment: CDR1 SEHNR and CDR2 FQNEAQ (reference sequence). CDR3 region: CASTSVIQGVSTDTQYF.

The rearrangement links TRBV11-3 to TRBJ2-7; with no DNA, the TCRdb D assignment of TRBD1 cannot be verified. There are 13 residues in the CDR3. The germline CDR1 and CDR2 sequences are SGHNT and YENEEA. This CDR3 reads CASAPGTVGEQYF.

The genes are TRBV27 and TRBJ2-2; TCRdb's D call of TRBD2 is untestable without DNA. In germline, CDR1 is MNHEY, CDR2 SMNVEV (reference sequence). This CDR3 has 19 amino acids. The chain's CDR3 is CASGLLTSGGLPNTGELFF.

The CDR3 loop is CASSQGDLEAQYF. The chain combines TRBV4-1 with TRBJ2-5. The CDR3 contains 13 residues. Germline V gene lookup returns CDR1 MGHRA and CDR2 YSYEKL.

The chain recombines TRBV24-1 with TRBJ1-2. CDR1 is KGHDR, CDR2 SFDVKD, per germline. CDR3 length: 14 amino acids. The CDR3 protein is CATSASGNGYGYTF.

The V gene is TRBV10-3, the J gene TRBJ2-7; TCRdb's D call, TRBD2, is unchecked because there is no DNA. Germline values: CDR1 ENHRY, CDR2 SYGVKD. The CDR3 loop spans 15 amino acids. CDR3 sequence reads: CAISTGTSLPLEQYF.

The J gene is TRBJ1-2, the V gene TRBV21-1. TRBV21-1 is noted as a pseudogene. CDR3 size: 15 residues. The CDR3 loop is CASSKVATSPYGYTF.

The gene calls are TRBV6-1 and TRBJ2-5; TCRdb's D call of TRBD1 is untestable without DNA. This CDR3 has 14 amino acids. The germline CDR1 and CDR2 sequences are MNHNS and SASEGT. The CDR3 here is CASSGQDWEETQYF.

The chain links TRBV29-1 to TRBJ2-2; TCRdb names TRBD1, which stays unverified in the absence of DNA. This CDR3 comprises 15 residues. In germline, CDR1 is SQVTM, CDR2 ANQGSEA. The CDR3 loop is CSVEEQGAGAGELFF.

The CDR3 loop reads CASSVVERGPYEQYF. This rearrangement joins TRBV6-1 to TRBJ2-7; TCRdb returns TRBD1, unconfirmable since there is no DNA. Per germline, CDR1 MNHNS and CDR2 SASEGT. The CDR3 is 15 residues long.

The chain links TRBV5-6 to TRBJ1-2. Per germline, CDR1 SGHDT and CDR2 YYEEEE. CDR3 length equals 14 residues. CDR3 in amino acids: CASSLTEGRYGYTF.

CDR3 loop: CASSEAGGRQETQYF. The chain recombines TRBV6-1 with TRBJ2-5; there is no DNA to check the TCRdb D call of TRBD1. CDR3 length equals 15 residues. CDR1 and CDR2 from the germline V gene are MNHNS and SASEGT.

CDR3 in amino acids: CSARVFVASGDNEQFF. V gene TRBV20-1 combines with J gene TRBJ2-1; TCRdb outputs TRBD2, but without DNA this stays unchecked. From germline, CDR1 is DFQATT and CDR2 SNEGSKA (reference sequence). This CDR3 is 16 amino acids long.

This chain uses TRBV7-9 with TRBJ1-2; absent DNA, TCRdb's TRBD1 call cannot be checked. Germline CDR1 and CDR2: SEHNR and FQNEAQ (reference sequence). The CDR3 is made up of 13 amino acids. CDR3 sequence: CASSLGDHYGYTF.

The chain combines TRBV4-2 with TRBJ2-5. The CDR3 is 12 residues long. CDR1 is LGHNA and CDR2 is YNFKEQ in the germline V gene. Here the CDR3 reads CASSRRPETQYF.

The chain combines TRBV27 with TRBJ2-3; the TCRdb call, TRBD2, lacks DNA for checking. In germline, CDR1 is MNHEY, CDR2 SMNVEV (reference sequence). The CDR3 runs 14 residues. This chain's CDR3 is CASSGTRETDTQYF.

The chain employs TRBV3-1 and TRBJ2-7; checking the TCRdb D call of TRBD1 is not possible without DNA. The CDR3 is made up of 18 amino acids. Germline CDR1 and CDR2: LGHDT and YNNKEL (reference sequence). This CDR3 reads CASSHHFAGAVLSYEQYF.

This chain joins TRBV4-2 and TRBJ2-7; TCRdb calls TRBD1, which cannot be checked without DNA. The CDR3 is 15 amino acids. Germline lookup yields CDR1 LGHNA and CDR2 YNFKEQ. Here the CDR3 reads CASSPAGQGSYEQYF.

The V gene is TRBV20-1, the J gene TRBJ1-6; the TRBD1 assignment by TCRdb is unverifiable without DNA. CDR1 is DFQATT and CDR2 is SNEGSKA in the germline V gene (reference sequence). The CDR3 is made up of 16 amino acids. The CDR3 loop is CSARVPPEGYNSPLHF.

The chain joins TRBV7-8 to TRBJ2-7. The CDR3 runs 13 residues. The germline V gene encodes CDR1 SGHVS and CDR2 FQNEAQ. The CDR3 sequence: CASSPGRFYEQYF.

The J gene is TRBJ2-3, the V gene TRBV11-2. CDR1 SGHAT and CDR2 FQNNGV come from the germline V gene. CDR3 length: 11 residues. The CDR3 spells CASQRGNTQYF.

This chain's CDR3 is CASSSGTDPEQFF. The chain is built from TRBV7-3 and TRBJ2-1; TCRdb selects TRBD1, and the lack of DNA leaves this call unchecked. Germline V gene lookup returns CDR1 SGHTA and CDR2 FQGTGA. The CDR3 contains 13 residues.

This chain connects TRBV12-3 or TRBV12-4 to TRBJ2-1; with no DNA, the TCRdb D assignment of TRBD2 cannot be verified. CDR3 size: 16 residues. The CDR3 loop reads CASRGLAGTYGNEQFF.

This chain uses TRBV13 with TRBJ2-7. The CDR3 loop spans 13 amino acids. From germline, CDR1 is PRHDT and CDR2 FYEKMQ (reference sequence). The CDR3 sequence is CASSLTGLYEQYF. The full variable domain, in which reference TRBV13 and TRBJ2-7 provide the parts outside the CDR3, is AAGVIQSPRHLIKEKRETATLKCYPIPRHDTVYWYQQGPGQDPQFLISFYEKMQSDKGSIPDRFSAQQFSDYHSELNMSSLELGDSALYFCASSLTGLYEQYFGPGTRLTVT.